Shown below are 29 T cell receptor beta chains from a single sample sequenced in a study of response to subunit inactivated influenza vaccine. TCRdb passed the RT-PCR reads through MiXCR, listing each CDR3 protein once. The sample holds more than 550,000 distinct CDR3 sequences; 10% to 12% are singletons and the top ten take approximately 10%. This sample also belongs to another study, concerning T cells expressing NK-cell markers. That report adds: TCR beta cDNA was generated via 5'RACE template switching incorporating UMIs.

Sequenced here: PBMCs from blood, sampled on the day of vaccination. The receptors were gathered from a man aged 45 to 65 who received an inactivated influenza vaccine.

The chain recombines TRBV23-1 with TRBJ2-7, with 8 bases fitting TRBD1. TRBV23-1 is placed among ORFs of uncertain function. Trimming removed 3 bases from V and 0 bases from J; junction bases left unmatched: 7. CDR3 length equals 16 residues. Here the CDR3 DNA reads TGCGCCAGCAGTCAGTCCAGGGGGCCCAGCTCCTACGAGCAGTACTTC. It yields the protein CASSQSRGPSSYEQYF.

This clonotype was counted only a few times. The V call is TRBV2, the J call TRBJ2-1; either TRBD1 or TRBD2 may supply D (5 bases each). The CDR3 has 13 amino acids. V lost 8 bases to trimming and J lost 7 bases, with 15 bases between them. Germline CDR1 SNHLY, CDR2 FYNNEI. Written as DNA, the CDR3 is TGTGCCAGCCAAGAGGGGAGAGCGAATGAGCAGTTCTTC. Residues: CASQEGRANEQFF.

This clonotype was observed a few times. The chain joins TRBV20-1 to TRBJ2-5; D perhaps matches TRBD1 (6 bases). Germline V CDR1 and CDR2: DFQATT, SNEGSKA (reference sequence). Trimming shortened V by 6 bases and J by 5 bases, and 16 bases separated the two germline ends. The CDR3 sequence is 13 residues long. The chain's CDR3 is CSAPLPRGETQYF. Written as DNA, the CDR3 is TGCAGTGCCCCCCTCCCCAGGGGCGAGACCCAGTACTTC.

This chain joins TRBV12-3 or TRBV12-4 and TRBJ2-6; TRBD1 matches 8 bases. V was pared by 3 bases and J by 0 bases, with 7 bases of the junction left unmatched. CDR3 length: 18 amino acids. The CDR3 here is CASSFRGQVYSGANVLTF. CDR3 nucleotide sequence: TGTGCCAGCAGTTTTAGGGGACAGGTATACTCTGGGGCCAACGTCCTGACTTTC.

This clonotype was detected a few times. This sequence joins TRBV7-2 and TRBJ1-2, with D maybe TRBD1 (6 bases). The CDR3 extends over 13 amino acids. Germline V gene sequence: CDR1 SGHTA, CDR2 FQGNSA. V was clipped by 5 bases and J by 7 bases, with 14 bases between them. CDR3 in amino acids: CASSPGRGAGYTF. As DNA, the CDR3 is TGTGCCAGCAGCCCGGGCAGGGGAGCTGGCTACACCTTC.

Points on this clonotype: This is likely a read error, given that the CDR3 carries no conserved phenylalanine or tryptophan at its end. The limits of the CDR3 on the DNA are not certain, so only TCRdb's listed CDR3 is given. The CDR3 sequence: CASSLPISSEPLI. V is TRBV7-9 and J is TRBJ1-2. Germline V gene sequence: CDR1 SEHNR, CDR2 FQNEAQ (reference sequence). The CDR3 comprises 13 residues, both ends counted.

This clonotype was counted at least ten times. V gene TRBV3-1 combines with J gene TRBJ1-2; 10 bases are shared with TRBD1. The J segment lost 8 bases and the V segment lost 1 base, leaving 10 bases of the junction unmatched. CDR3 size: 16 residues. The germline gives CDR1 LGHDT, CDR2 YNNKEL (reference sequence). CDR3 loop: CASSQVSGTGALGYTF. CDR3 coding DNA: TGTGCCAGCAGCCAAGTTTCCGGGACAGGGGCCTTGGGCTACACCTTC.

V usage is TRBV18 and J usage is TRBJ2-7; D perhaps matches TRBD2 (5 bases). The V gene lost 3 bases and the J gene lost 2 bases, with 8 bases spanning the gap. The CDR3 covers 13 residues. The germline gives CDR1 KGHSH, CDR2 LQKENI. Here the CDR3 DNA reads TGTGCCAGCTCACCGAGCGGCGCCTACGAGCAGTACTTC. This translates into CASSPSGAYEQYF.

This clonotype appeared a few times. This chain links TRBV29-1 with TRBJ2-1; D not certain. This CDR3 region has 12 residues. V gave up 3 bases and J gave up 6 bases, with 9 bases separating them. Germline CDR1 SQVTM, CDR2 ANQGSEA. The CDR3 spells CSVEKGSNEQFF. CDR3 nucleotides: TGCAGCGTTGAGAAGGGATCCAATGAGCAGTTCTTC.

The V gene is TRBV6-2 or TRBV6-3, the J gene TRBJ1-4; no clear D. The length of the CDR3 is 15 residues. The germline V and J ends were trimmed by 6 bases and 0 bases, with 11 bases remaining between them. Germline V gives CDR1 MNHEY, CDR2 SVGEGT. CDR3 coding DNA: TGTGCCAGCAGCCCCCGGCAAGCAACTAATGAAAAACTGTTTTTT. Translating gives CASSPRQATNEKLFF.

This clonotype was recorded a few times. This chain connects TRBV18 to TRBJ2-1, with 7 bases matching TRBD1. The V gene's germline CDR1 is KGHSH and CDR2 LQKENI. The trim removed 3 bases at V and 7 bases at J, leaving 15 bases unmatched. CDR3 length: 17 residues. CDR3 sequence reads: CASSPSLNPTGRNEQFF. The CDR3 nucleotides are TGTGCCAGCTCACCCTCATTAAACCCGACAGGGCGGAATGAGCAGTTCTTC.

In this sample, this clonotype turned up many times. Here the CDR3 reads CASSSGRGGQETQYF. The CDR3 bases are TGCGCCAGCAGCTCGGGACGCGGGGGACAAGAGACCCAGTACTTC. The rearrangement links TRBV5-1 to TRBJ2-5; 7 nucleotides line up with TRBD2. There are 15 residues in the CDR3. In germline, CDR1 is SGHRS, CDR2 YFSETQ. Trimming took 3 bases from V and 2 from J; bases not matched to a gene: 7.

This clonotype was observed a few times. The chain recombines TRBV20-1 with TRBJ2-3; D remains unclear. The V and J ends lost 8 bases and 0 bases respectively, with 3 bases between them. Germline assignment: CDR1 DFQATT and CDR2 SNEGSKA (reference sequence). The CDR3 covers 10 residues. The CDR3 bases are TGCAGTCAAAGCACAGATACGCAGTATTTT. Translating gives CSQSTDTQYF.

This chain links TRBV28 with TRBJ1-5, with 7 positions matching TRBD1. Germline V CDR1 and CDR2: MDHEN, SYDVKM. The ends lost 4 bases at V and 4 bases at J; junction bases unmatched: 13. This CDR3 contains 17 residues. CDR3 protein: CASSSALTGALNQPQHF. The CDR3 nucleotides are TGTGCCAGCAGTTCAGCGCTTACAGGGGCCCTAAATCAGCCCCAGCATTTT. Together with reference TRBV28 and TRBJ1-5, the CDR3 gives the full variable domain: DVKVTQSSRYLVKRTGEKVFLECVQDMDHENMFWYRQDPGLGLRLIYFSYDVKMKEKGDIPEGYSVSREKKERFSLILESASTNQTSMYLCASSSALTGALNQPQHFGDGTRLSIL.

The DNA of the CDR3 is TGCGCCAGCAGCCAAGCGGGGGCGGGTGGCTACACCTTC. This gives the protein CASSQAGAGGYTF. This sequence joins TRBV4-1 and TRBJ1-2; D is perhaps TRBD1 (6 bases). CDR3 size: 13 residues. V gave up 1 base and J gave up 7 bases, with 10 bases separating them. Germline V gene lookup returns CDR1 MGHRA and CDR2 YSYEKL.

V is TRBV25-1 and J is TRBJ2-7, with D tentatively TRBD2 (6 bases). Per the germline V gene, CDR1 is MGHDK and CDR2 is SYGVNS. The CDR3 contains 14 residues. The germline V and J ends were trimmed by 6 bases and 1 base, with 13 bases remaining between them. The CDR3 DNA is TGTGCCAGCAGCTCCTACGGGGGTTCCTACGAGCAGTACTTC. It encodes CASSSYGGSYEQYF.

This clonotype was seen a single time. This chain links TRBV13 with TRBJ2-3, with 8 bases identical to TRBD2. V dropped 1 base and J dropped 2; count of bases not matched to a gene: 8. CDR1 is PRHDT and CDR2 is FYEKMQ in the germline V gene (reference sequence). The CDR3 is made up of 17 amino acids. CDR3 DNA sequence: TGTGCCAGCAGCTTAGTGTCGGCGGGAGGCTACACAGATACGCAGTATTTT. Translated: CASSLVSAGGYTDTQYF.

The V gene is TRBV10-3, the J gene TRBJ2-7; the match to TRBD1 covers 10 bases. Looked up from germline, CDR1 is ENHRY and CDR2 is SYGVKD. The CDR3 is made up of 16 amino acids. J lost 2 bases, V lost 5 bases, and 9 bases had no gene match. The DNA of the CDR3 is TGTGCCATCAGTATCTCCGGGACAGGGGATACCTACGAGCAGTACTTC. This translates into CAISISGTGDTYEQYF.

The V call is TRBV12-3 or TRBV12-4, the J call TRBJ2-3; 8 positions match TRBD2. Losses at the gene ends were 5 bases for V and 2 bases for J; bases not matched to a gene: 12. The CDR3 consists of 17 residues. The CDR3 sequence: CASSPPRWTSPTDTQYF. For the CDR3, the DNA is TGTGCCAGCAGTCCCCCGAGATGGACTAGCCCCACAGATACGCAGTATTTT.

This clonotype was seen at least ten times. This sequence joins TRBV29-1 and TRBJ2-7, with 9 nucleotides matching TRBD1. This CDR3 has 15 amino acids. Trimming took 7 bases from V and 2 from J; bases not matched to a gene: 12. Germline CDR1 SQVTM, CDR2 ANQGSEA. The CDR3 region is CSALKLQGATYEQYF. The CDR3 coding sequence is TGCAGCGCCCTCAAACTACAGGGGGCAACCTACGAGCAGTACTTC.

This clonotype was recorded only once. The chain joins TRBV5-4 to TRBJ2-7; the D call may be TRBD1 or TRBD2 (6 bases each). Germline CDR1 and CDR2: SGHNT and YYREEE (reference sequence). CDR3 length equals 15 residues. V was shortened by 4 bases and J by 6 bases, with 20 bases between the two germline ends. The CDR3 nucleotides read TGTGCCAGCAGCGGTCCGGGAGAGGGGGGATTCGAGCAGTACTTC. This gives the protein CASSGPGEGGFEQYF.

This clonotype has only a few counts. This chain uses TRBV15 with TRBJ2-3, with 7 bases that match TRBD1. This CDR3 contains 15 residues. CDR1 and CDR2 (germline): LNHNV, YYDKDF (reference sequence). The trim removed 4 bases at V and 4 bases at J, leaving 8 bases unmatched. The CDR3 sequence: CATSIHRGPADTQYF. The CDR3, as DNA: TGTGCCACCAGCATTCACAGGGGTCCCGCAGATACGCAGTATTTT.

The chain is built from TRBV5-1 and TRBJ2-3; D is unresolved. Looked up from germline, CDR1 is SGHRS and CDR2 is YFSETQ. This CDR3 is built from 13 residues. Trimming stripped 0 bases from V and 5 bases from J, with 7 bases between. Here the CDR3 reads CASSLAWGDTQYF. In DNA form, the CDR3 reads TGCGCCAGCAGCTTGGCCTGGGGAGATACGCAGTATTTT.

This clonotype was detected once. V is TRBV7-8 and J is TRBJ2-7; D may be TRBD1 (6 bases). Per germline, CDR1 SGHVS and CDR2 FQNEAQ. The V end lost 4 bases, the J end lost 3 bases, and 19 bases lay between the germline ends. This CDR3 is built from 16 residues. The CDR3 sequence is CASSSTQGLLRYEQYF. Written as DNA, the CDR3 is TGTGCCAGCAGCTCCACACAGGGTTTACTGCGCTACGAGCAGTACTTC. The full variable domain, rest sourced from reference TRBV7-8 and TRBJ2-7, is GAGVSQSPRYKVAKRGQDVALRCDPISGHVSLFWYQQALGQGPEFLTYFQNEAQLDKSGLPSDRFFAERPEGSVSTLKIQRTQQEDSAVYLCASSSTQGLLRYEQYFGPGTRLTVT.

This clonotype appeared a few times. This rearrangement joins TRBV9 to TRBJ2-2; a possible D gene is TRBD2 (6 bases). V lost 0 bases and J 7 bases, leaving 16 bases between the germline ends. CDR3 length: 16 amino acids. The germline V gene encodes CDR1 SGDLS and CDR2 YYNGEE. Here the CDR3 reads CASSVGGGVFGGELFF. The CDR3 DNA is TGTGCCAGCAGCGTAGGCGGAGGGGTTTTTGGCGGGGAGCTGTTTTTT.

This clonotype was observed a handful of times. V gene TRBV10-3 combines with J gene TRBJ1-2, with D unresolved. With 2 bases removed from V and 8 bases from J, the gap between germline ends came to 9 bases. Looked up from germline, CDR1 is ENHRY and CDR2 is SYGVKD. The CDR3 extends over 12 amino acids. The CDR3 DNA follows: TGTGCCATCAGTGAGACCAGGTCGGGCTACACCTTC. This translates into CAISETRSGYTF.

In this sample, this clonotype turned up a few times. The chain joins TRBV5-6 to TRBJ2-1; D possibly corresponds to TRBD2 (5 bases). The CDR3 is made up of 12 amino acids. Germline V gene sequence: CDR1 SGHDT, CDR2 YYEEEE. Trimming stripped 4 bases from V and 10 bases from J, with 12 bases between. CDR3 bases: TGTGCCAGCAGCCGGGGTTTGGAGGAGCAGTTCTTC. It is translated as CASSRGLEEQFF.

Many counts were recorded for this clonotype. The chain is built from TRBV20-1 and TRBJ2-1, with TRBD2 matching over 10 bases. The CDR3 runs to 16 residues. With 6 bases clipped from V and 4 bases from J, the junction kept 12 bases outside the gene matches. Germline CDR1 reads DFQATT; CDR2 reads SNEGSKA (reference sequence). The chain's CDR3 is CSASAGSGGTYNEQFF. CDR3 sequence (DNA): TGCAGTGCCTCCGCTGGTAGCGGGGGGACATACAATGAGCAGTTCTTC.

The chain is built from TRBV6-2 or TRBV6-3 and TRBJ1-6, with 9 bases aligning to TRBD1. Germline CDR1 reads MNHEY; CDR2 reads SVGEGT. The CDR3 loop spans 19 amino acids. Losses at the gene ends were 0 bases for V and 8 bases for J; bases not matched to a gene: 14. The DNA of the CDR3 is TGTGCCAGCAGTTACTCGAGTAGACTGTCGGGACAGGGAGATTCACCCCTCCACTTT. This sequence encodes CASSYSSRLSGQGDSPLHF.